This T cell receptor beta chain was identified during a study of blood T cell repertoires in COVID-19. Study-wide background: Sites in the United States, Italy and Spain provided acute and convalescent COVID-19 samples. Sample material is recorded as cDNA or gDNA derived from T cells, B-cell-depleted T cells, or PBMCs.

The CDR3 runs to 14 residues. The V gene's germline CDR1 is SGDLS and CDR2 YYNGEE. Trimming stripped 2 bases from V and 11 bases from J, with 19 bases between. Per the authors' pipeline: Reference gene primer amplification gave nucleated cell count estimates. Produced via immunoSEQ multiplex PCR; TCRdb's table is partial and in-frame only. V, J and clone size derive from that table, while D and trimming were established from the DNA sequence. The table includes tens of thousands of clones, about 80% detected once. In Seattle, patients joined the study during active infection and were tracked longitudinally.

The V gene is TRBV9, the J gene TRBJ1-1; D ambiguous. This clonotype was obtained from a man aged 25-45 years with COVID-19, enrolled during active disease. The sequencing input was peripheral blood. CDR3 region: CASSVAERAEEAFF. In nucleotides, the CDR3 is TGTGCCAGCAGCGTCGCCGAGCGGGCTGAAGAGGCTTTCTTT.